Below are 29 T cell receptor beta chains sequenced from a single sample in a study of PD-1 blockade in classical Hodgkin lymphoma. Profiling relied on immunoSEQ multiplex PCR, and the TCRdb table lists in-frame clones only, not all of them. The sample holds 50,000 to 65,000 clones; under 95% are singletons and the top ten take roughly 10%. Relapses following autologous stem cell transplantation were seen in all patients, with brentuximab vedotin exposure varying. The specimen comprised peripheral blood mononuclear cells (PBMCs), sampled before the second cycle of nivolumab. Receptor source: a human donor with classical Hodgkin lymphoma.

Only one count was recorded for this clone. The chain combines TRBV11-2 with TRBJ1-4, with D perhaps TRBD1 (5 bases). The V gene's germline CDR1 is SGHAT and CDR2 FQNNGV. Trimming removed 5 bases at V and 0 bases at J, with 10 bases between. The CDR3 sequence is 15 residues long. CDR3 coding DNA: TGTGCCAGCAGCCCCACGGGGGCAACTAATGAAAAACTGTTTTTT. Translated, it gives CASSPTGATNEKLFF.

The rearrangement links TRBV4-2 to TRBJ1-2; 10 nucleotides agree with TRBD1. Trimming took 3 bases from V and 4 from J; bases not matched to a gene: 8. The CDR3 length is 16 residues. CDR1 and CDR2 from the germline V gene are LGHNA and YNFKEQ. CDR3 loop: CASSQVTGGAGYGYTF. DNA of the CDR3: TGTGCCAGCAGCCAGGTGACAGGGGGCGCTGGCTATGGCTACACCTTC.

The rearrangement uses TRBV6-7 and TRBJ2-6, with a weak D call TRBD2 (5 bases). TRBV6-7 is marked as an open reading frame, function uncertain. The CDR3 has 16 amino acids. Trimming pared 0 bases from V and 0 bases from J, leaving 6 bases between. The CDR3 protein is CASSYSRGSGANVLTF. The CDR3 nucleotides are TGTGCCAGCAGTTACTCTCGGGGCTCTGGGGCCAACGTCCTGACTTTC.

CDR3 coding DNA: TGTGCCAGTAGTAGGGGGACTAGCGGAGGGACCCAGTACTTC. Translated, it gives CASSRGTSGGTQYF. The gene calls are TRBV19 and TRBJ2-5; TRBD2 aligns across 11 bases. Germline V gives CDR1 LNHDA, CDR2 SQIVND (reference sequence). J gave up 7 bases and V 4 bases, and 5 bases lay outside the gene matches. The CDR3 runs 14 residues.

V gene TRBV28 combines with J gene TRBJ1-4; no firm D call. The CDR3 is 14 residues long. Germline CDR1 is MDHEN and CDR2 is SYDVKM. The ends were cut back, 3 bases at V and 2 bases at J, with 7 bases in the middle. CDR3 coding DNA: TGTGCCAGCAGTTTCGGAGGGACTAATGAAAAACTGTTTTTT. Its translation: CASSFGGTNEKLFF. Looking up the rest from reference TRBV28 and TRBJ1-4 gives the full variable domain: DVKVTQSSRYLVKRTGEKVFLECVQDMDHENMFWYRQDPGLGLRLIYFSYDVKMKEKGDIPEGYSVSREKKERFSLILESASTNQTSMYLCASSFGGTNEKLFFGSGTQLSVL.

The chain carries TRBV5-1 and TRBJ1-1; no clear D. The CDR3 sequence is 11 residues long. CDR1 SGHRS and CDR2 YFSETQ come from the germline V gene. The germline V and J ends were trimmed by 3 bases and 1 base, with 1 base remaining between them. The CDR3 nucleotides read TGCGCCAGCAGCTCGAACACTGAAGCTTTCTTT. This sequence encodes CASSSNTEAFF.

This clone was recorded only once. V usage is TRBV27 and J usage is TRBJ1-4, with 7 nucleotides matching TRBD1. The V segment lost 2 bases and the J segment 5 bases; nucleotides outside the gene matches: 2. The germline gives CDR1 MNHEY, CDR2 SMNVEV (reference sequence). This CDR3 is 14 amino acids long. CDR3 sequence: CASSLTGDNEKLFF. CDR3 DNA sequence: TGTGCCAGCAGTTTAACAGGGGACAATGAAAAACTGTTTTTT.

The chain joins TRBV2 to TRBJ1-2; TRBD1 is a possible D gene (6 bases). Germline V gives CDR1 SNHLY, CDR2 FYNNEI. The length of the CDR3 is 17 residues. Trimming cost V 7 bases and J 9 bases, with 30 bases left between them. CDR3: CASKTIVPGTILRSYTF. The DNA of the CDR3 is TGTGCCAGCAAGACCATTGTCCCCGGGACAATTCTTCGAAGCTACACCTTC.

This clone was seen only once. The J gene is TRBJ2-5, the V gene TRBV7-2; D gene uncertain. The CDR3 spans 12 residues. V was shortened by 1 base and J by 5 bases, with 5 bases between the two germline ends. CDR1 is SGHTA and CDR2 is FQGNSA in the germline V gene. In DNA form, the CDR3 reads TGTGCCAGCAGCTTAGGAGTGGAGACCCAGTACTTC. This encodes CASSLGVETQYF.

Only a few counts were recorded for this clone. The CDR3 spells CASSIGSGGPRAFF. As DNA, the CDR3 is TGTGCCAGTAGTATAGGTAGCGGAGGACCCAGGGCTTTCTTT. The V and J genes are TRBV19 and TRBJ1-1; D remains ambiguous. Trimming removed 1 base from V and 11 bases from J, with 17 bases in between. The CDR3 sequence is 14 residues long. The germline CDR1 and CDR2 sequences are LNHDA and SQIVND (reference sequence).

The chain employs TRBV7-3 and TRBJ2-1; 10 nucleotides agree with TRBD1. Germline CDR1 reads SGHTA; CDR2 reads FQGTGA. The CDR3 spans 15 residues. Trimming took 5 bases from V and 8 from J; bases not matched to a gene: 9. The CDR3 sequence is CASSGTGTGVDEQFF. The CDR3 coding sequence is TGTGCCAGCAGCGGCACCGGGACAGGGGTTGATGAGCAGTTCTTC. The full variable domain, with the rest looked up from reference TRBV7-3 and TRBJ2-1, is GAGVSQTPSNKVTEKGKYVELRCDPISGHTALYWYRQSLGQGPEFLIYFQGTGAADDSGLPNDRFFAVRPEGSVSTLKIQRTERGDSAVYLCASSGTGTGVDEQFFGPGTRLTVL.

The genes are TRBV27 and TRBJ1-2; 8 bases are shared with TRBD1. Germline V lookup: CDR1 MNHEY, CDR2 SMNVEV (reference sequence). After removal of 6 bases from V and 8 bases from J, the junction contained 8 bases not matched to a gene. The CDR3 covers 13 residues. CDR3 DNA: TGTGCCAGCAGAGACGGGACAGGACGGGGCTACACCTTC. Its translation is CASRDGTGRGYTF.

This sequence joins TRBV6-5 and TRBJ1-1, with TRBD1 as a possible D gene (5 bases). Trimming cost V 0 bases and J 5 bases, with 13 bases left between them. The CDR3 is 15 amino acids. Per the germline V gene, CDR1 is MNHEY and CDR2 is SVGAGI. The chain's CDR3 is CASSYSSGGWTEAFF. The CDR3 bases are TGTGCCAGCAGTTACTCGAGTGGGGGTTGGACTGAAGCTTTCTTT.

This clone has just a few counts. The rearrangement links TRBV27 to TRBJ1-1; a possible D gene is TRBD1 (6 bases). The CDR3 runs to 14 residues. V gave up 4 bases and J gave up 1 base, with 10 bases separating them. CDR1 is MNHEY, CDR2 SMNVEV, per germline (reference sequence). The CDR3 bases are TGTGCCAGCAGTTCAGGGGTTGGGAACACTGAAGCTTTCTTT. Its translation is CASSSGVGNTEAFF.

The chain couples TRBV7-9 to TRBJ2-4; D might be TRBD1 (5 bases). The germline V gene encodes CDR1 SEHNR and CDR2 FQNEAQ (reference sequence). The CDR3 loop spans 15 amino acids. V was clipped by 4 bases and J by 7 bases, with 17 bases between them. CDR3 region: CASSSRQSVGNIQYF. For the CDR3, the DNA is TGTGCCAGCAGCTCCAGACAGAGTGTGGGGAACATTCAGTACTTC. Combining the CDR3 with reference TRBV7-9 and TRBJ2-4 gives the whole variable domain DTGVSQNPRHKITKRGQNVTFRCDPISEHNRLYWYRQTLGQGPEFLTYFQNEAQLEKSRLLSDRFSAERPKGSFSTLEIQRTEQGDSAMYLCASSSRQSVGNIQYFGAGTRLSVL.

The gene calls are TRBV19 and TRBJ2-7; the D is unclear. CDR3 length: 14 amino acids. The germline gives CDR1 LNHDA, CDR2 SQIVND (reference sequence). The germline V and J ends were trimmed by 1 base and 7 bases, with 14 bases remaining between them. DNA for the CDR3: TGTGCCAGTAGTATAGTTACGTGGGTGTCGGAGCAGTACTTC. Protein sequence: CASSIVTWVSEQYF.

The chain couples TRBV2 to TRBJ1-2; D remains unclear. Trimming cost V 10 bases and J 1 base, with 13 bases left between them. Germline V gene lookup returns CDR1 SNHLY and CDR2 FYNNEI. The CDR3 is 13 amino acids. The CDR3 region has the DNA TGTGCCACCATAGCGACGGGTAACTATGGCTACACCTTC. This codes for CATIATGNYGYTF.

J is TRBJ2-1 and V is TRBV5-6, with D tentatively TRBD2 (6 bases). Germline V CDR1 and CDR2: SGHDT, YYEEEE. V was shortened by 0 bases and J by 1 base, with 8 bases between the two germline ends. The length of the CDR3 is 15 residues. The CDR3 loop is CASSLGAGSYNEQFF. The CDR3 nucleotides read TGTGCCAGCAGCTTGGGGGCGGGATCCTACAATGAGCAGTTCTTC.

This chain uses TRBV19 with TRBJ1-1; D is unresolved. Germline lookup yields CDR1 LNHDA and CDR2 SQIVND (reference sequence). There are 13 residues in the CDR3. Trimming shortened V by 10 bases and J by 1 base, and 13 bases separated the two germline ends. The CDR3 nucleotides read TGTGCCACCACCGACCCCCCGAACACTGAAGCTTTCTTT. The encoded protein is CATTDPPNTEAFF.

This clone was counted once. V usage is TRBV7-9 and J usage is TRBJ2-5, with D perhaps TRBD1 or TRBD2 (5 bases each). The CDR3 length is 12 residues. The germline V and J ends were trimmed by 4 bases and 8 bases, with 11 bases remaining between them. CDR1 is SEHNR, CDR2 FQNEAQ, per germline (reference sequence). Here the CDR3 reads CASSSGTGTQYF. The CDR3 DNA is TGTGCCAGCAGCTCAGGGACCGGCACCCAGTACTTC.

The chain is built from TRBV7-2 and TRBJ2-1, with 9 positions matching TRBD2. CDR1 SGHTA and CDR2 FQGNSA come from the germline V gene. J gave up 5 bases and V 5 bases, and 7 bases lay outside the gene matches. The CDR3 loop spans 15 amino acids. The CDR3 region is CASSPGTSQNNEQFF. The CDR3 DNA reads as TGTGCCAGCAGCCCAGGGACTAGCCAGAACAATGAGCAGTTCTTC.

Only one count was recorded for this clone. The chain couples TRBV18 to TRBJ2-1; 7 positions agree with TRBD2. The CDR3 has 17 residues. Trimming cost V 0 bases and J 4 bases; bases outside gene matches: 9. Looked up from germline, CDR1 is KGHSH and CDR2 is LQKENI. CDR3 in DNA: TGTGCCAGCTCACCACCCAACGGCGGGGAGGGTTACAATGAGCAGTTCTTC. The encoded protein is CASSPPNGGEGYNEQFF.

CDR3: CTHRAQLYGYTF. The CDR3 nucleotides read TGTACCCACAGGGCGCAGCTATATGGCTACACCTTC. The chain couples TRBV2 to TRBJ1-2, with D possibly TRBD1 on 6 matching bases. The CDR3 is 12 amino acids. Germline CDR1 SNHLY, CDR2 FYNNEI.

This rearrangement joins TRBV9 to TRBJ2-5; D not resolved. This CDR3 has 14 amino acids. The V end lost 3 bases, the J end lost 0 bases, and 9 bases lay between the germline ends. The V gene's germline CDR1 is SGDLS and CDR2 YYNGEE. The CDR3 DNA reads TGTGCCAGCAGCGGCACAGTGTACCAAGAGACCCAGTACTTC. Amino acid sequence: CASSGTVYQETQYF.

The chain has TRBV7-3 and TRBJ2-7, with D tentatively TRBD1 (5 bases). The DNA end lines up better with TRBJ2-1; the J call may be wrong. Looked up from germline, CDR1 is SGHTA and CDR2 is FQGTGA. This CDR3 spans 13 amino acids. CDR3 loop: CASSQGRYNEQFF. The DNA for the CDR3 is TGTGCCAGCAGTCAGGGAAGGTACAATGAGCAGTTCTTC.

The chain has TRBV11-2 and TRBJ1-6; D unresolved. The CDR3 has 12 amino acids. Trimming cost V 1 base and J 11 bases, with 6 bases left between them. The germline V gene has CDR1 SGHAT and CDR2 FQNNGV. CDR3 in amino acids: CASSLGAAPLHF. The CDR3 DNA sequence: TGTGCCAGCAGCTTAGGGGCTGCACCCCTCCACTTT. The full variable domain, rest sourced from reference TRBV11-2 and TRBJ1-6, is EAGVAQSPRYKIIEKRQSVAFWCNPISGHATLYWYQQILGQGPKLLIQFQNNGVVDDSQLPKDRFSAERLKGVDSTLKIQPAKLEDSAVYLCASSLGAAPLHFGNGTRLTVT.

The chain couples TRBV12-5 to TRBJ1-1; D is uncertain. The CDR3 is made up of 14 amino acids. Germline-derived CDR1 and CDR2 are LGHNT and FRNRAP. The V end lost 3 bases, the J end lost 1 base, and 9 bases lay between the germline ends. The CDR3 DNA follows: TGTGCTAGTGGTTTAAGTCTGGGGAACACTGAAGCTTTCTTT. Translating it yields CASGLSLGNTEAFF.

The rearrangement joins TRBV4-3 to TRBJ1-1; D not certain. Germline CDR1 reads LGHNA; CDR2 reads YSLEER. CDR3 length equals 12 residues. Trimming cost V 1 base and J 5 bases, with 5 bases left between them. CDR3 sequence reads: CASSQVGTEAFF. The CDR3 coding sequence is TGCGCCAGCAGCCAAGTAGGGACTGAAGCTTTCTTT.

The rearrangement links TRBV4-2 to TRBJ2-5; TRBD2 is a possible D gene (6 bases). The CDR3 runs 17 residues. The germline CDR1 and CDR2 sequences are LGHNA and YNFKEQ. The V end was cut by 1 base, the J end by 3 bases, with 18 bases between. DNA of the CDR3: TGTGCCAGCAGCCAAGGGGGTGGCGGGACGATGGAAGAGACCCAGTACTTC. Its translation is CASSQGGGGTMEETQYF.